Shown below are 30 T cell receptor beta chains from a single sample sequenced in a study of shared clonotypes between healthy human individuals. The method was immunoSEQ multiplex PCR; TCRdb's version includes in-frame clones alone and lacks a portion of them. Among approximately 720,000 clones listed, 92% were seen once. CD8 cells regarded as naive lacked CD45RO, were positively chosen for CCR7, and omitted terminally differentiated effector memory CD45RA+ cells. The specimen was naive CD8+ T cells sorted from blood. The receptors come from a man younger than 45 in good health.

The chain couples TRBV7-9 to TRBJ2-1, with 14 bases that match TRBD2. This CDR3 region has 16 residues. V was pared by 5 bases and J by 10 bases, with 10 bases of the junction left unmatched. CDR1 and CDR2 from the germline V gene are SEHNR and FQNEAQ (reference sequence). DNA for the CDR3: TGTGCCAGCAGCGACACCGGGACTAGCGGGAGACGGGAGCAGTTCTTC. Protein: CASSDTGTSGRREQFF.

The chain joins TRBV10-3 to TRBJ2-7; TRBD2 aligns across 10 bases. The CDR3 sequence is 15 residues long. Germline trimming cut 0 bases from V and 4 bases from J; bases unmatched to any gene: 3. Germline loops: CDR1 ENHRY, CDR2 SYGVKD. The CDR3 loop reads CAISESTSGMYEQYF. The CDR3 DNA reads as TGTGCCATCAGTGAGTCAACTAGCGGGATGTACGAGCAGTACTTC.

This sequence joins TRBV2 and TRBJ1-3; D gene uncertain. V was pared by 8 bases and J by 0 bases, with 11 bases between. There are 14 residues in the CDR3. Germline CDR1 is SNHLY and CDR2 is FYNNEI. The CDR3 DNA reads TGTGCCAGCCTCTACTCCTACTCTGGAAACACCATATATTTT. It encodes CASLYSYSGNTIYF.

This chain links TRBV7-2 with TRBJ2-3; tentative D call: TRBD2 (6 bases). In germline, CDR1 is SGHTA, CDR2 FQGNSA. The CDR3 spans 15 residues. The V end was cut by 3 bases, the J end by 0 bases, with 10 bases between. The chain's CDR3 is CASSLGGTSTDTQYF. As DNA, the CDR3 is TGTGCCAGCAGCTTGGGCGGGACTAGCACAGATACGCAGTATTTT.

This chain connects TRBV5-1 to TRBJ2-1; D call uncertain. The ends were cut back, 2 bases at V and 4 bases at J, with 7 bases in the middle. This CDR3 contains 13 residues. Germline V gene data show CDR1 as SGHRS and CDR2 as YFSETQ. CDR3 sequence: CASSFSDYNEQFF. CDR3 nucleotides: TGCGCCAGCAGCTTTTCCGATTACAATGAGCAGTTCTTC.

This CDR3 is CASAIGGGISYNEQFF. DNA for the CDR3: TGTGCCAGTGCTATCGGGGGCGGGATCTCCTACAATGAGCAGTTCTTC. This sequence joins TRBV19 and TRBJ2-1; D assignment may be TRBD1 or TRBD2 (6 bases each). The length of the CDR3 is 16 residues. Per the germline V gene, CDR1 is LNHDA and CDR2 is SQIVND (reference sequence). V lost 8 bases to trimming and J lost 0 bases, with 17 bases between them. Based on the CDR3 plus reference TRBV19 and TRBJ2-1, the full variable domain is DGGITQSPKYLFRKEGQNVTLSCEQNLNHDAMYWYRQDPGQGLRLIYYSQIVNDFQKGDIAEGYSVSREKKESFPLTVTSAQKNPTAFYLCASAIGGGISYNEQFFGPGTRLTVL.

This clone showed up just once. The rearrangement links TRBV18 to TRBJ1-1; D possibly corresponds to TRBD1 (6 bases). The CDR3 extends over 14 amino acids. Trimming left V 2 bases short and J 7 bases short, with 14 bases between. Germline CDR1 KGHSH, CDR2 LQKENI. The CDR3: CASSPIGGGFEAFF. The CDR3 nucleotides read TGTGCCAGCTCACCAATAGGAGGGGGATTTGAAGCTTTCTTT.

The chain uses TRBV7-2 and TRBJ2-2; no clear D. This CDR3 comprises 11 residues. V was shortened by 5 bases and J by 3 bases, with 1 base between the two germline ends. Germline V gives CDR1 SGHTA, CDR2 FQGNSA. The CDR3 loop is CASSHTGELFF. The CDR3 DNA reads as TGTGCCAGCAGCCACACCGGGGAGCTGTTTTTT.

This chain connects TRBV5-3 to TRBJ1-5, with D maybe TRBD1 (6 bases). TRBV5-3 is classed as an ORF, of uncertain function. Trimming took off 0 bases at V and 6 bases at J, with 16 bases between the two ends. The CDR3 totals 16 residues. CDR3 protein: CARSLERGAFCQPQHF. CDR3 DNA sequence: TGTGCCAGAAGCTTGGAGCGGGGGGCGTTTTGTCAGCCCCAGCATTTT.

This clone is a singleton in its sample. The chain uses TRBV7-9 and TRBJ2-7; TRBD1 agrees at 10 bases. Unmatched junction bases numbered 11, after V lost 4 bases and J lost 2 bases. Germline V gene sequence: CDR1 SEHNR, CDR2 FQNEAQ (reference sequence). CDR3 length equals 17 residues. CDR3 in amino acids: CASSSPIGQGEPYEQYF. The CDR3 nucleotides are TGTGCCAGCAGCTCACCCATAGGACAGGGGGAACCCTACGAGCAGTACTTC.

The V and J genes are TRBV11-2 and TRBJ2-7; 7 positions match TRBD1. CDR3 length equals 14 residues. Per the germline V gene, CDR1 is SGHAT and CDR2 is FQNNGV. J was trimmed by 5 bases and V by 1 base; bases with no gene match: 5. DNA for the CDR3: TGTGCCAGCAGCTTAGGAGGGGGCCTCGACGAGCAGTACTTC. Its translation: CASSLGGGLDEQYF.

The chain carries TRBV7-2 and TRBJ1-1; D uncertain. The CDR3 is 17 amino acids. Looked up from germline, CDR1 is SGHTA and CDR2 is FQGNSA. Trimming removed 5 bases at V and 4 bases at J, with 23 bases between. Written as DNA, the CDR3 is TGTGCCAGCAGCCCTCTCGCTTTCGGTTGGTCAGCCACTGAAGCTTTCTTT. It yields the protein CASSPLAFGWSATEAFF.

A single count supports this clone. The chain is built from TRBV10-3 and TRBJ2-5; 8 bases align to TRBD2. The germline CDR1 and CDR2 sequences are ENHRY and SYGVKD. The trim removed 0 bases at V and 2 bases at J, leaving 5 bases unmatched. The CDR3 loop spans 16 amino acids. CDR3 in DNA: TGTGCCATCAGTGAGTCAACTAGCGGCTCTCAAGAGACCCAGTACTTC. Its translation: CAISESTSGSQETQYF.

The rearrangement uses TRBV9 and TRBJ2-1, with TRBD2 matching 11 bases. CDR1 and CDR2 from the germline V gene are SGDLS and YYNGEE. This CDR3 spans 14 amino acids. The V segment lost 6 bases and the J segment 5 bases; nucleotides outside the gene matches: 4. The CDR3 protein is CASKGTSGNNEQFF. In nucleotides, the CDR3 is TGTGCCAGCAAGGGGACTAGCGGAAACAATGAGCAGTTCTTC.

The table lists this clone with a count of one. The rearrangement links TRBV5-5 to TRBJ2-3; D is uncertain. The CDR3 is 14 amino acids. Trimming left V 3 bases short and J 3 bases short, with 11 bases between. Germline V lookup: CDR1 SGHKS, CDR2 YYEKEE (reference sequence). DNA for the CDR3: TGTGCCAGCAGCTGGGAATTCGGGACAGATACGCAGTATTTT. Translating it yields CASSWEFGTDTQYF.

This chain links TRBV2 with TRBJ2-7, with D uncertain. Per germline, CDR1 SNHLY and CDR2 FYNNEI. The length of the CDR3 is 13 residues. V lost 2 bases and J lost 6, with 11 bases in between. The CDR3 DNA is TGTGCCAGCAGTGAAAAGGATTACGGCGAGCAGTACTTC. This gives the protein CASSEKDYGEQYF.

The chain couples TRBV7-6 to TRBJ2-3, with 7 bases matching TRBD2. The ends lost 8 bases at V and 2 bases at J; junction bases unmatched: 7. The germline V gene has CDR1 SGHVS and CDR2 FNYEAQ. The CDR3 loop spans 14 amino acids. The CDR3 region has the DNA TGTGCCAGCGGGGGGGACCCCAACACAGATACGCAGTATTTT. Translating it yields CASGGDPNTDTQYF.

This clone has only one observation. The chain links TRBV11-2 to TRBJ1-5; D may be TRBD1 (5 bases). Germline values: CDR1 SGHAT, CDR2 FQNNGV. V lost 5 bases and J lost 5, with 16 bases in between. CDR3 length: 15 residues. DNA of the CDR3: TGTGCCAGCAGCCAGGACGGCGGGGCCGATCAGCCCCAGCATTTT. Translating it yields CASSQDGGADQPQHF.

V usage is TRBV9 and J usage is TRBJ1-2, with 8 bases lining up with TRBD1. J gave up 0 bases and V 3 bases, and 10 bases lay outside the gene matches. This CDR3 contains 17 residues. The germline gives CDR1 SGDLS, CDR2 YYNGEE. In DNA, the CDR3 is TGTGCCAGCAGCGGGAGTTGGACAGGGCTTCCTAACTATGGCTACACCTTC. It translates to CASSGSWTGLPNYGYTF.

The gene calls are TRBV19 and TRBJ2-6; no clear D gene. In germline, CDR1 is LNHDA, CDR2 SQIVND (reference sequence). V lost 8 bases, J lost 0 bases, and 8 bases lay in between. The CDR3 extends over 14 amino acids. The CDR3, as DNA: TGTGCCAGTGCACTCCACTCTGGGGCCAACGTCCTGACTTTC. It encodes CASALHSGANVLTF.

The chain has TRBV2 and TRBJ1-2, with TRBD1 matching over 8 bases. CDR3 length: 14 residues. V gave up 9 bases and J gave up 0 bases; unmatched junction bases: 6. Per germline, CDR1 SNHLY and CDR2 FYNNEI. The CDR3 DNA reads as TGTGCCAGACTTGACAGGGGCCCTAACTATGGCTACACCTTC. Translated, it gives CARLDRGPNYGYTF.

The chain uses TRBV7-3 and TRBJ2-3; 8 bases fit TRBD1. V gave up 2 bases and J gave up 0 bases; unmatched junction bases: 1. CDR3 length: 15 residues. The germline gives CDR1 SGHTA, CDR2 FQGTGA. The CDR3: CASSLGTGSTDTQYF. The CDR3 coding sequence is TGTGCCAGCAGCTTAGGGACAGGAAGCACAGATACGCAGTATTTT.

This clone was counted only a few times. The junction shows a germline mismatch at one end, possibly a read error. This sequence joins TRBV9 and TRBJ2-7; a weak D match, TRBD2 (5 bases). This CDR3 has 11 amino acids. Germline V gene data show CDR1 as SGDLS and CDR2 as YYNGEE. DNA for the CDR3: TGTGCCAGCAGCGATGACAAGGACTTGGCCTTC. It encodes CASSDDKDLAF.

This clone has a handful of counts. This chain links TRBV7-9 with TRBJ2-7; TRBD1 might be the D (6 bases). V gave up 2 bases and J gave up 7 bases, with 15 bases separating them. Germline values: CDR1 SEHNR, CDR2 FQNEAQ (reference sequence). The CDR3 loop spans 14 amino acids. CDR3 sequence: CASSLYRAPGEQYF. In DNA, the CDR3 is TGTGCCAGCAGCTTATACAGGGCCCCGGGTGAGCAGTACTTC.

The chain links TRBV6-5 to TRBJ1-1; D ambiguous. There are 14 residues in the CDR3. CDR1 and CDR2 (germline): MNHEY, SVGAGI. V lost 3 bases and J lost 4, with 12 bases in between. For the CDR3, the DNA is TGTGCCAGCAGTTATGGGAACGAGGGCACTGAAGCTTTCTTT. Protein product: CASSYGNEGTEAFF.

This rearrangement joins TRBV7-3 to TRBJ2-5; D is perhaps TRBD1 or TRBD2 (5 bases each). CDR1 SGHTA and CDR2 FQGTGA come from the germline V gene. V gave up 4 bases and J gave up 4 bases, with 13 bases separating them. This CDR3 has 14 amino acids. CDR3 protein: CASSYGGAGETQYF. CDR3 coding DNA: TGTGCCAGCAGCTATGGGGGAGCAGGAGAGACCCAGTACTTC.

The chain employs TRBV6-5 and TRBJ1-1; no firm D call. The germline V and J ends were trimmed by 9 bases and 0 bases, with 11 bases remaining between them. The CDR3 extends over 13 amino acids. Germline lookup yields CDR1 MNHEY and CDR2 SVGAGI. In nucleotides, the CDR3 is TGTGCCAGTTCCCGTCTCGTGAACACTGAAGCTTTCTTT. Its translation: CASSRLVNTEAFF.

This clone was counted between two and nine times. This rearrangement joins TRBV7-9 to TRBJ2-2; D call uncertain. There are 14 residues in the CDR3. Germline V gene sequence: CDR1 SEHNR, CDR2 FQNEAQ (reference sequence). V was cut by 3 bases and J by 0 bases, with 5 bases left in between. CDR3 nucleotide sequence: TGTGCCAGCAGCTTGGAACCGAACACCGGGGAGCTGTTTTTT. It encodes CASSLEPNTGELFF.

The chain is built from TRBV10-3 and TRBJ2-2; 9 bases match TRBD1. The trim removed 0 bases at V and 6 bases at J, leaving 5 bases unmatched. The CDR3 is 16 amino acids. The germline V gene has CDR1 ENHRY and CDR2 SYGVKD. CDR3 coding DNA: TGTGCCATCAGTGAGTCGGGACAGGGAAACTCCGGGGAGCTGTTTTTT. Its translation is CAISESGQGNSGELFF.

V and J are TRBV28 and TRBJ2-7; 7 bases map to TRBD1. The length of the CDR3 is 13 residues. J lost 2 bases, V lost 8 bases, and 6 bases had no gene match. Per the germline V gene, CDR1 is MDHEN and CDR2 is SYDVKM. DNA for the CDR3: TGTGCCAGCGGTGACAGGGAAACCTACGAGCAGTACTTC. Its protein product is CASGDRETYEQYF.